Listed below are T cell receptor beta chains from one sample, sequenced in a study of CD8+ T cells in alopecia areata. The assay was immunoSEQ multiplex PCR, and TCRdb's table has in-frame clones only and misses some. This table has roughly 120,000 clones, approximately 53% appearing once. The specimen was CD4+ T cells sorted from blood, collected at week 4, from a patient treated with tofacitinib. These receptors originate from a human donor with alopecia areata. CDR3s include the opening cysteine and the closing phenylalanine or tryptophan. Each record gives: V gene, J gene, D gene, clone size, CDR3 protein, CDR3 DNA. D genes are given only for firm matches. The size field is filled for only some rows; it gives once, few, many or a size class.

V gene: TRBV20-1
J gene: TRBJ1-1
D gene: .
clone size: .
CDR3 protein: CSARGAEAFF
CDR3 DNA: TGCAGTGCTAGGGGTGCTGAAGCTTTCTTT

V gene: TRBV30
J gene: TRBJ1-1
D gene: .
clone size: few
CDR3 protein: CAWSGMNTEAFF
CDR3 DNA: TGTGCCTGGAGTGGGATGAACACTGAAGCTTTCTTT

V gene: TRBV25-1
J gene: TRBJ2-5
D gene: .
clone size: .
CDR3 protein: CASSSTPGGRETQYF
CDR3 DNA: TGTGCCAGCAGTTCCACCCCAGGGGGGCGCGAGACCCAGTACTTC

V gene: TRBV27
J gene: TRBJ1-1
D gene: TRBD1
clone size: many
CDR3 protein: CASSLSGTGREAFF
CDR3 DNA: TGTGCCAGCAGTTTATCAGGGACAGGGCGTGAAGCTTTCTTT

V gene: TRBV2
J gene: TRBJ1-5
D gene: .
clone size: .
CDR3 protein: CASSVLGNQPQHF
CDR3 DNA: TGTGCCAGCAGTGTATTGGGCAATCAGCCCCAGCATTTT

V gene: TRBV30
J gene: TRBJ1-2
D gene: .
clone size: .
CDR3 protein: CAWSIPSGGYTF
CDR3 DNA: TGTGCCTGGAGCATCCCCTCCGGCGGCTACACCTTC

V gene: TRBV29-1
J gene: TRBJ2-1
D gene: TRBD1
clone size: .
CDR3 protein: CSGRTGMNEQFF
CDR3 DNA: TGCAGCGGGCGGACAGGGATGAATGAGCAGTTCTTC

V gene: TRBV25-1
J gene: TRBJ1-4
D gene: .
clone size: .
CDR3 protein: CASSDHRDLVQLFF
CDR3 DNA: TGTGCCAGCAGTGACCACCGGGACCTGGTTCAACTGTTTTTT

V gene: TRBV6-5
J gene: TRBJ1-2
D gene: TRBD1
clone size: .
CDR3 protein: CASSYGRGGANYGYTF
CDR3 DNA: TGTGCCAGCAGTTACGGCAGGGGGGGAGCTAACTATGGCTACACCTTC

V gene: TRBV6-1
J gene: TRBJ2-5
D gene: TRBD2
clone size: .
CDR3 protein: CASSELASGSSLRTQYF
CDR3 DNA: TGTGCCAGCAGTGAACTGGCTAGCGGGAGCTCGTTGAGGACCCAGTACTTC

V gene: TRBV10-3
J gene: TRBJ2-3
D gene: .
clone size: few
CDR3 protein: CAISVDRHSTDTQYF
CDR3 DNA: TGTGCCATCAGCGTCGACAGGCACTCCACAGATACGCAGTATTTT

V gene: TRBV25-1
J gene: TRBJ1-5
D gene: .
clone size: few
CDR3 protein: CASSGPGQPQHF
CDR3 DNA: TGTGCCAGCAGCGGACCAGGCCAGCCCCAGCATTTT

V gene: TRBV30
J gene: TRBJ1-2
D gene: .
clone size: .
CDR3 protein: CAWSGGVGYGYTF
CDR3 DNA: TGTGCCTGGAGTGGAGGTGTTGGCTATGGCTACACCTTC

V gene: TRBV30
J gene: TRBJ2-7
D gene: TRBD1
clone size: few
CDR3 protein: CAWRLGTGGGEQYF
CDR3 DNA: TGTGCCTGGAGATTAGGGACAGGGGGAGGCGAGCAGTACTTC

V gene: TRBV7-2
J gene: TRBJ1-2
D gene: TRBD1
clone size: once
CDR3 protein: CASSLVPRDSYYGYTF
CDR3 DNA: TGTGCCAGCAGCTTAGTCCCGAGGGACAGCTACTATGGCTACACCTTC

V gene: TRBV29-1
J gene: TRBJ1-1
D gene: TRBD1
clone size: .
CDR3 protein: CSVWTGLSTEAFF
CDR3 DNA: TGCAGCGTATGGACAGGGTTGAGCACTGAAGCTTTCTTT

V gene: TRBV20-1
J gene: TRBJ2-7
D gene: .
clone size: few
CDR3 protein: CSAAAAYEQYF
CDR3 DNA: TGCAGTGCAGCAGCGGCCTACGAGCAGTACTTC

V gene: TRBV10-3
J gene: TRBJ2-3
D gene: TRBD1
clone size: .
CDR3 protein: CAISGRTGDTQYF
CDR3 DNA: TGTGCCATCAGTGGACGGACAGGAGATACGCAGTATTTT

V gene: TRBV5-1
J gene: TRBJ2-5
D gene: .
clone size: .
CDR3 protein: CASSLGVGAYQETQYF
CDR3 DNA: TGCGCCAGCAGCTTGGGAGTGGGGGCATACCAAGAGACCCAGTACTTC

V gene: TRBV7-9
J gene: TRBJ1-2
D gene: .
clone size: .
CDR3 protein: CASSPRGGVEGYTF
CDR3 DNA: TGTGCCAGCAGTCCTAGGGGAGGAGTGGAAGGCTACACCTTC

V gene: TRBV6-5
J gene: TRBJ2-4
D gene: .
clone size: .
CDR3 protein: CASSLSGANIQYF
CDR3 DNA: TGTGCCAGCAGCCTCTCAGGTGCCAACATTCAGTACTTC

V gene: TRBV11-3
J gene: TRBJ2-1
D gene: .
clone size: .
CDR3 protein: CASSLGHDESYNEQFF
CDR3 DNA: TGTGCCAGCAGCTTAGGACACGATGAGAGCTACAATGAGCAGTTCTTC

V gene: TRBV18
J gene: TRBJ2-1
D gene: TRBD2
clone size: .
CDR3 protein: CASSPRREEFGEQFF
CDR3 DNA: TGTGCCAGCTCACCACGGCGGGAGGAATTCGGTGAGCAGTTCTTC

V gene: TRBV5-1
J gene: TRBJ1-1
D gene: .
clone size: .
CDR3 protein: CASSGGGTEAFF
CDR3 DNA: TGCGCCAGCTCCGGGGGCGGCACTGAAGCTTTCTTT

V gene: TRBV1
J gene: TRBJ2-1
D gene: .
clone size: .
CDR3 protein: CTSSQDYPGSYNEQFF
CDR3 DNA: TGCACCAGCAGCCAAGATTACCCCGGGTCCTACAATGAGCAGTTCTTC

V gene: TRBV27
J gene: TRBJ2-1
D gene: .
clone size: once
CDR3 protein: CASSLRHRANNEQFF
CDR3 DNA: TGTGCCAGCAGTTTGCGACATCGGGCCAACAATGAGCAGTTCTTC